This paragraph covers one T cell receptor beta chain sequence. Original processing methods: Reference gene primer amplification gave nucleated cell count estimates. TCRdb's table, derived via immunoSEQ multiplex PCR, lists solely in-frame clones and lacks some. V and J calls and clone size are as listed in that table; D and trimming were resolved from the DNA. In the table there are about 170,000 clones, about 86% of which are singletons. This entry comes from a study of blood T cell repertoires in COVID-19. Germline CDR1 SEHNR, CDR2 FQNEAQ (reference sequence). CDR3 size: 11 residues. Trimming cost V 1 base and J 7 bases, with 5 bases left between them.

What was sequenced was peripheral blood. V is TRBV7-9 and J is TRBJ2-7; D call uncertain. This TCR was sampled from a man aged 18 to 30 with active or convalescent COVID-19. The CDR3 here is CASSLGREQYF. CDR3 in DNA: TGTGCCAGCAGCTTAGGGCGGGAGCAGTACTTC.